Listed below are T cell receptor beta chains from one sample, sequenced in a study of blood T cell repertoires in COVID-19. Sequenced by immunoSEQ multiplex PCR; TCRdb stores in-frame clones only, minus some. The repertoire includes around 230,000 clones, approximately 78% of them detected once, and roughly 12% sits in the top ten. What was sequenced was peripheral blood. Receptors originate from a woman aged 55-69 years with active or convalescent COVID-19. The CDR3 runs from the conserved cysteine through the conserved F or W. The D gene is left open where the match is weak. Expanded clones get a size class; other rows say once, few or many, or leave the size out.

d_gene: TRBD2; j_gene: TRBJ2-3; abundance: .; v_gene: TRBV19; CDR3nt: TGTGCCAGAAGGTATGGCGGGGGGACTAGCACAGATACGCAGTATTTT; CDR3aa: CARRYGGGTSTDTQYF
d_gene: .; j_gene: TRBJ2-2; abundance: .; v_gene: TRBV7-9; CDR3nt: TGTGCCAGCAGCTTCAGAAGACAGGCGAACACCGGGGAGCTGTTTTTT; CDR3aa: CASSFRRQANTGELFF
d_gene: .; j_gene: TRBJ1-3; abundance: .; v_gene: TRBV18; CDR3nt: TGTGCCAGCTCACCACCGGGCGGAGGCTCTGGAAACACCATATATTTT; CDR3aa: CASSPPGGGSGNTIYF
d_gene: .; j_gene: TRBJ2-3; abundance: .; v_gene: TRBV4-3; CDR3nt: TGCGCCAGCAGCCAGTCGGGGGTCTTAAAGACGCAGTATTTT; CDR3aa: CASSQSGVLKTQYF
d_gene: .; j_gene: TRBJ1-5; abundance: once; v_gene: TRBV6-6; CDR3nt: TGTGCCAGCAGGGCCTTAGCACAGGGTTTGAATCAGCCCCAGCATTTT; CDR3aa: CASRALAQGLNQPQHF
d_gene: .; j_gene: TRBJ2-2; abundance: .; v_gene: TRBV6-5; CDR3nt: TGTGCCACCGATAGTCCGCTCACCGGGGAGCTGTTTTTT; CDR3aa: CATDSPLTGELFF
d_gene: TRBD1; j_gene: TRBJ1-1; abundance: .; v_gene: TRBV5-8; CDR3nt: TGTGCCAGCAGCACCCGGGACAGGGGGCTTACGAACACTGAAGCTTTCTTT; CDR3aa: CASSTRDRGLTNTEAFF
d_gene: .; j_gene: TRBJ2-1; abundance: .; v_gene: TRBV11-2; CDR3nt: TGTGCCAGCAGCTCCCGGTGGGACACATACAATGAGCAGTTCTTC; CDR3aa: CASSSRWDTYNEQFF
d_gene: .; j_gene: TRBJ2-7; abundance: many; v_gene: TRBV11-2; CDR3nt: TGTGCCAGCAGCGTACTAGGTCACGAGCAGTACTTC; CDR3aa: CASSVLGHEQYF
d_gene: TRBD1; j_gene: TRBJ2-3; abundance: .; v_gene: TRBV11-3; CDR3nt: TGTGCCAGCAGCCGTAATAGGGGGCTGACAGATACGCAGTATTTT; CDR3aa: CASSRNRGLTDTQYF
d_gene: .; j_gene: TRBJ1-3; abundance: .; v_gene: TRBV30; CDR3nt: TGTGCCTGGAGTTGGTCGGGAAGGTCCTCTGGAAACACCATATATTTT; CDR3aa: CAWSWSGRSSGNTIYF
d_gene: TRBD2; j_gene: TRBJ2-7; abundance: .; v_gene: TRBV7-2; CDR3nt: TGTGCCAGCAGCGCTAGCGGGGGGCACTCCTACGAGCAGTACTTC; CDR3aa: CASSASGGHSYEQYF
d_gene: .; j_gene: TRBJ1-2; abundance: .; v_gene: TRBV10-3; CDR3nt: TGTGCCATCAGTGAGGGCAGAAGTTATGGCTACACCTTC; CDR3aa: CAISEGRSYGYTF
d_gene: TRBD1; j_gene: TRBJ2-7; abundance: .; v_gene: TRBV5-6; CDR3nt: TGTGCCAGCAGCTGGACAGGGAGTAGGGGGGAGCAGTACTTC; CDR3aa: CASSWTGSRGEQYF
d_gene: .; j_gene: TRBJ2-5; abundance: .; v_gene: TRBV6-5; CDR3nt: TGTGCCAGCAGTTACTCTCCAGTCCTCCAAGAGACCCAGTACTTC; CDR3aa: CASSYSPVLQETQYF
d_gene: TRBD2; j_gene: TRBJ2-7; abundance: .; v_gene: TRBV7-9; CDR3nt: TGTGCCAGCAGCCCGAGGCTCCTAGCGGGGGGCCTCGACGAGCAGTACTTC; CDR3aa: CASSPRLLAGGLDEQYF
d_gene: .; j_gene: TRBJ1-3; abundance: .; v_gene: TRBV7-9; CDR3nt: TGTGCCAGCAGCTTTCGTGGAAACACCATATATTTT; CDR3aa: CASSFRGNTIYF
d_gene: .; j_gene: TRBJ2-1; abundance: .; v_gene: TRBV18; CDR3nt: TGTGCCAGCTCACCACCCACAAGGACTATATACAATGAGCAGTTCTTC; CDR3aa: CASSPPTRTIYNEQFF
d_gene: TRBD1; j_gene: TRBJ1-1; abundance: .; v_gene: TRBV11-2; CDR3nt: TGTGCCAGCAGAGACAGGGGGTCTTCCCCAGAAGCTTTCTTT; CDR3aa: CASRDRGSSPEAFF
d_gene: TRBD1; j_gene: TRBJ1-1; abundance: .; v_gene: TRBV5-4; CDR3nt: TGTGCCAGCAGCTTGGGAACCAGGTTAACAGGGGGAGCTTTCTTT; CDR3aa: CASSLGTRLTGGAFF
d_gene: .; j_gene: TRBJ1-1; abundance: .; v_gene: TRBV30; CDR3nt: TGTGCTAGACGGCGCGGGGCGAACACTGAAGCTTTCTTT; CDR3aa: CARRRGANTEAFF
d_gene: .; j_gene: TRBJ2-7; abundance: .; v_gene: TRBV4-1; CDR3nt: TGCGCCAGCAGCCAAGATTGGGCCGATTACGAGCAGTACTTC; CDR3aa: CASSQDWADYEQYF
d_gene: .; j_gene: TRBJ2-1; abundance: .; v_gene: TRBV4-3; CDR3nt: TGCGCCAGCAGCCAAGAAAGACGGGGGGCTTCAAACAATGAGCAGTTCTTC; CDR3aa: CASSQERRGASNNEQFF
d_gene: .; j_gene: TRBJ1-2; abundance: .; v_gene: TRBV27; CDR3nt: TGTGCCAGCAGTTTAGGGAGGTACTATGGCTACACCTTC; CDR3aa: CASSLGRYYGYTF
d_gene: TRBD1; j_gene: TRBJ1-6; abundance: .; v_gene: TRBV11-1; CDR3nt: TGTGCCAGCAGCTCCATGACAGGGGGGACACCCCTCCACTTT; CDR3aa: CASSSMTGGTPLHF
d_gene: TRBD2; j_gene: TRBJ2-3; abundance: .; v_gene: TRBV30; CDR3nt: TGTGCCTGGGTACTAGCGGGGGGGCCGGGAGATACGCAGTATTTT; CDR3aa: CAWVLAGGPGDTQYF
d_gene: .; j_gene: TRBJ2-3; abundance: .; v_gene: TRBV3-1/TRBV3-2; CDR3nt: TGTGCCAGCAGCCAAAGACGGGTGGGCACAGATACGCAGTATTTT; CDR3aa: CASSQRRVGTDTQYF
d_gene: TRBD2; j_gene: TRBJ2-7; abundance: once; v_gene: TRBV4-2; CDR3nt: TGTGCCAGCAGCCAACAGACCCACGGACTAGGGAGCTCCTACGAGCAGTACTTC; CDR3aa: CASSQQTHGLGSSYEQYF
d_gene: .; j_gene: TRBJ1-2; abundance: .; v_gene: TRBV4-3; CDR3nt: TGCGCCAGCAGCCAAGATAGATATAACTATGGCTACACCTTC; CDR3aa: CASSQDRYNYGYTF
d_gene: .; j_gene: TRBJ2-3; abundance: .; v_gene: TRBV5-1; CDR3nt: TGCGCCAGCAGCTTCGGCAGGGCAGGCACAGATACGCAGTATTTT; CDR3aa: CASSFGRAGTDTQYF
d_gene: .; j_gene: TRBJ1-2; abundance: .; v_gene: TRBV15; CDR3nt: TGTGCCACCAGCAGAGATTCGGGGGACTACACCTTC; CDR3aa: CATSRDSGDYTF
d_gene: TRBD1; j_gene: TRBJ1-3; abundance: .; v_gene: TRBV6-5; CDR3nt: TGTGCCAGCAGTTCGGGACAGGGGGCTTATGGAAACACCATATATTTT; CDR3aa: CASSSGQGAYGNTIYF
d_gene: .; j_gene: TRBJ2-3; abundance: .; v_gene: TRBV6-5; CDR3nt: TGTGCCAGCAGTTATAGTGGAGATACGCAGTATTTT; CDR3aa: CASSYSGDTQYF
d_gene: TRBD1; j_gene: TRBJ2-7; abundance: few; v_gene: TRBV5-8; CDR3nt: TGTGCCAGCAGTGATTGGGCAGGGGGAGTTTACGAGCAGTACTTC; CDR3aa: CASSDWAGGVYEQYF